This TCR beta chain was sequenced in a study of blood T cell repertoires in COVID-19. In the study overall: In each case, the material was cDNA or gDNA derived from T cells, B-cell-depleted T cells, or PBMCs.

In the original workflow: Amplifying reference gene primers gave estimates of nucleated cell counts. Clones were read by immunoSEQ multiplex PCR, and TCRdb kept only the in-frame ones, dropping some. D and trimming come from the DNA, and the V and J calls and clone size come from that table. Among about 83,000 clones listed, about 86% were seen once. The V end was cut by 0 bases, the J end by 6 bases, with 19 bases between. The CDR3 has 17 residues. Germline V gives CDR1 MGHRA, CDR2 YSYEKL. The clonotype was recovered from a woman older than 75 in a cohort sampled during active or convalescent COVID-19. Sequenced input: peripheral blood. V and J are TRBV4-1 and TRBJ2-3, with a tentative D call TRBD2 (6 bases). The DNA of the CDR3 is TGCGCCAGCAGCCAAGAAAGAGCGGGTCCCCTCCCGGATACGCAGTATTTT. It is translated as CASSQERAGPLPDTQYF.